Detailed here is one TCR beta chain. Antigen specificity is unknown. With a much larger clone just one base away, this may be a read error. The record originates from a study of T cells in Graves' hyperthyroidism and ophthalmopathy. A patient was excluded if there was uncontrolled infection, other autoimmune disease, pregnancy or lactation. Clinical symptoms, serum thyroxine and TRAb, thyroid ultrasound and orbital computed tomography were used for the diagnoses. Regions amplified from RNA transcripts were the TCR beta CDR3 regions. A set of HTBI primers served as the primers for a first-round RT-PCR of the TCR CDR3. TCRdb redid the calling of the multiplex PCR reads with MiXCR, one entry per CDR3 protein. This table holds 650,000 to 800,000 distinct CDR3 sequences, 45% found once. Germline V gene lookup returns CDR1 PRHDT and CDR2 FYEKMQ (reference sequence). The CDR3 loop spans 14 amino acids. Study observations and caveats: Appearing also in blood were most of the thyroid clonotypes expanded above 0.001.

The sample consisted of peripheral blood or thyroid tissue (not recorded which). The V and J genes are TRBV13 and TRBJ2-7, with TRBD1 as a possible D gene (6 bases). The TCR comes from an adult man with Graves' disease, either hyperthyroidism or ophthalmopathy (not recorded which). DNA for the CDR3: TGTGCCAGCAGACCGGACAGAAGCTCCTACGAGCAGTGCTTC. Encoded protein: CASRPDRSSYEQCF. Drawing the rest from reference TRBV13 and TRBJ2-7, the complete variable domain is AAGVIQSPRHLIKEKRETATLKCYPIPRHDTVYWYQQGPGQDPQFLISFYEKMQSDKGSIPDRFSAQQFSDYHSELNMSSLELGDSALYFCASRPDRSSYEQCFGPGTRLTVT.